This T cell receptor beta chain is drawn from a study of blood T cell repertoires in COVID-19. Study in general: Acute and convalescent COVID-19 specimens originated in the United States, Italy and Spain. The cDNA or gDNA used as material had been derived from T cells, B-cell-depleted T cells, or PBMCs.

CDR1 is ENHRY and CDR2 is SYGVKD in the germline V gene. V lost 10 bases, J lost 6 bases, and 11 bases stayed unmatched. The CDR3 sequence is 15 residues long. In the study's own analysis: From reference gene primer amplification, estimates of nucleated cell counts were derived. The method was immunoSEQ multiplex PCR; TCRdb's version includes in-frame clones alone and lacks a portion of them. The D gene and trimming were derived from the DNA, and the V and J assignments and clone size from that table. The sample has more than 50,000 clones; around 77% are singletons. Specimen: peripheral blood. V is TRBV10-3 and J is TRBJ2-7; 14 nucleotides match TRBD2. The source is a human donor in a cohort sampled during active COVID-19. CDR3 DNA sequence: TGTGCCACAGCGGGACTAGCGGGAGTACGTTCCGAGCAGTACTTC. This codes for CATAGLAGVRSEQYF.